Presented here are 14 T cell receptor beta chains from one specimen sequenced in a study of T cell repertoires in cytomegalovirus infection. TCRdb redid the calling of the reads with MiXCR, one entry per CDR3 protein. Among about 150,000 distinct CDR3 sequences, about 25% were seen once, and the ten largest hold 9.5% to 12%. The material sequenced was PBMCs. The receptors originated from a human donor in good health (CMV status not recorded). Some clones in this sample may be carry-over from other donors' samples.

This rearrangement joins TRBV27 to TRBJ2-7; 11 bases agree with TRBD2. Germline V lookup: CDR1 MNHEY, CDR2 SMNVEV (reference sequence). Germline trimming cut 5 bases from V and 2 bases from J; bases unmatched to any gene: 5. The CDR3 spans 15 residues. The CDR3 bases are TGTGCCAGCAGTATAATAGCGGGGGGGACCTACGAGCAGTACTTC. Its protein is CASSIIAGGTYEQYF.

The chain recombines TRBV24-1 with TRBJ2-5; no firm D call. Germline V lookup: CDR1 KGHDR, CDR2 SFDVKD. Trimming removed 4 bases from V and 0 bases from J, with 8 bases in between. The CDR3 length is 14 residues. As DNA, the CDR3 is TGTGCCACCAGTGACAAAGACAACCAAGAGACCCAGTACTTC. Translating it yields CATSDKDNQETQYF.

CDR3 sequence reads: CASSLGQGPMNTEAFF. The CDR3, as DNA: TGTGCCAGCAGTTTAGGACAGGGGCCTATGAACACTGAAGCTTTCTTT. The genes are TRBV12-3 or TRBV12-4 and TRBJ1-1; 8 nucleotides match TRBD1. The junction had 4 bases not matched to a gene; V was cut back by 1 base and J by 0 bases. The CDR3 loop spans 16 amino acids.

This rearrangement joins TRBV6-6 to TRBJ1-2, with D tentatively TRBD1 (5 bases). CDR1 and CDR2 from the germline V gene are MNHNY and SVGAGI (reference sequence). The CDR3 length is 17 residues. Trimming pared 1 base from V and 8 bases from J, leaving 23 bases between. CDR3 nucleotide sequence: TGTGCCAGCAGTTACTTAGGGACCCAAGGGGCCCCCGTAGGCTACACCTTC. Translating it yields CASSYLGTQGAPVGYTF.

This rearrangement joins TRBV7-2 to TRBJ1-1, with a possible D match to TRBD1 (5 bases). Germline CDR1 is SGHTA and CDR2 is FQGNSA. Trimming pared 4 bases from V and 2 bases from J, leaving 20 bases between. CDR3 length equals 17 residues. As DNA, the CDR3 is TGTACCAGCAGCTCAGAGGCAGGGAGACCCTTTAACACTGAAGCTTTCTTT. Protein: CTSSSEAGRPFNTEAFF.

The chain combines TRBV13 with TRBJ2-7, with 9 bases identical to TRBD1. The CDR3 is made up of 14 amino acids. Germline lookup yields CDR1 PRHDT and CDR2 FYEKMQ (reference sequence). J gave up 5 bases and V 5 bases, and 7 bases lay outside the gene matches. This CDR3 reads CASSARTGADEQYF. CDR3 DNA: TGTGCCAGCAGCGCCCGGACAGGGGCGGACGAGCAGTACTTC.

This clonotype appeared a few times. The rearrangement joins TRBV7-3 to TRBJ2-1; 11 bases line up with TRBD2. V shed 2 bases and J 12 bases; nucleotides not matched to a gene: 6. The CDR3 loop spans 14 amino acids. CDR1 is SGHTA, CDR2 FQGTGA, per germline. The CDR3, as DNA: TGTGCCAGCAGCTTAGACCAACTAGCGGGAGTGCAGTTCTTC. This codes for CASSLDQLAGVQFF.

The chain employs TRBV7-2 and TRBJ2-3; the match to TRBD2 covers 8 bases. The CDR3 has 15 amino acids. Germline-derived CDR1 and CDR2 are SGHTA and FQGNSA. J was trimmed by 5 bases and V by 1 base; bases with no gene match: 5. As DNA, the CDR3 is TGTGCCAGCAGCTTAGGGCTAGCGGGTGTAGATACGCAGTATTTT. Protein: CASSLGLAGVDTQYF.

This clonotype showed up many times. The CDR3 DNA follows: TGTGCCAGCAGCTTGGTAACAGGGATGGAGACCCAGTACTTC. Encoded protein: CASSLVTGMETQYF. J is TRBJ2-5 and V is TRBV5-6; tentative D call: TRBD1 (6 bases). Germline CDR1 SGHDT, CDR2 YYEEEE. This CDR3 spans 14 amino acids. V lost 0 bases to trimming and J lost 5 bases, with 11 bases between them. Looking up the rest from reference TRBV5-6 and TRBJ2-5 gives the full variable domain: DAGVTQSPTHLIKTRGQQVTLRCSPKSGHDTVSWYQQALGQGPQFIFQYYEEEERQRGNFPDRFSGHQFPNYSSELNVNALLLGDSALYLCASSLVTGMETQYFGPGTRLLVL.

This chain links TRBV18 with TRBJ2-1, with 9 bases that match TRBD1. Germline CDR1 is KGHSH and CDR2 is LQKENI. The CDR3 extends over 15 amino acids. J gave up 5 bases and V 1 base, and 3 bases lay outside the gene matches. CDR3 sequence (DNA): TGTGCCAGCTCACCACGGACAGGGGCGAACAATGAGCAGTTCTTC. This encodes CASSPRTGANNEQFF.

This chain uses TRBV6-5 with TRBJ2-7; 7 nucleotides match TRBD2. Germline lookup yields CDR1 MNHEY and CDR2 SVGAGI. Trimming removed 2 bases from V and 0 bases from J; junction bases left unmatched: 4. The CDR3 contains 15 residues. The CDR3 loop is CASSYPTGGSYEQYF. The DNA of the CDR3 is TGTGCCAGCAGTTACCCGACGGGGGGCTCCTACGAGCAGTACTTC.

Ten or more counts support this clonotype. This chain connects TRBV7-6 to TRBJ1-6; D is unresolved. The V gene's germline CDR1 is SGHVS and CDR2 FNYEAQ. The CDR3 totals 15 residues. The germline V and J ends were trimmed by 5 bases and 10 bases, with 18 bases remaining between them. This CDR3 reads CASSPLGGVGSPLHF. CDR3 nucleotides: TGTGCCAGCAGCCCCCTGGGCGGGGTCGGGTCACCCCTCCACTTT.

This clonotype showed up just a few times. The chain links TRBV7-9 to TRBJ2-6; D is possibly TRBD1 (5 bases). Germline CDR1 SEHNR, CDR2 FQNEAQ (reference sequence). With 1 base removed from V and 7 bases from J, the gap between germline ends came to 8 bases. The CDR3 runs 14 residues. As DNA, the CDR3 is TGTGCCAGCAGCTTAGAGACAGTTGCCAACGTCCTGACTTTC. Its protein is CASSLETVANVLTF.

The table lists this clonotype with a few counts. The chain uses TRBV11-1 and TRBJ2-2; D is unresolved. V lost 0 bases and J lost 5, with 7 bases in between. CDR3 length equals 14 residues. Germline V CDR1 and CDR2: SGHAT, FQDESV (reference sequence). The CDR3, as DNA: TGTGCCAGCAGCTTAGCCGGTCGGACCGGGGAGCTGTTTTTT. Protein product: CASSLAGRTGELFF.